The sequence of this T cell receptor (beta chain) was determined in a study of blood T cell repertoires in COVID-19. At the level of the study: COVID-19 samples, acute and convalescent, were from the United States, Italy and Spain. Sample material is recorded as cDNA or gDNA derived from T cells, B-cell-depleted T cells, or PBMCs.

Repertoires were generated with immunoSEQ multiplex PCR, while TCRdb's copy carries only in-frame clones and drops some. The repertoire holds fewer than 200,000 clones, 82% seen once, with roughly 9% in the top ten. V dropped 0 bases and J dropped 6 bases, with 9 bases sitting between them. The CDR3 sequence is 13 residues long. Germline V lookup: CDR1 SGDLS, CDR2 YYNGEE. This sequence originates from a woman in her sixties or seventies with acute or convalescent COVID-19. The sample taken for sequencing was peripheral blood. The V gene is TRBV9, the J gene TRBJ1-1; D remains unclear. CDR3 residues: CASSVVSTAEAFF. DNA for the CDR3: TGTGCCAGCAGCGTAGTGTCCACGGCTGAAGCTTTCTTT.